These 32 T cell receptor beta chains were sequenced from one sample in a study of vaccination and CD4 T cells after COVID-19. No antigens are known for them. The Oncomine TCR Beta short-read assay sequenced DNA from cultured CD4+ T cells. A single record per CDR3 protein comes from TCRdb applying MiXCR to the PCR reads. The repertoire holds about 16,000 distinct CDR3 sequences, with roughly 45% as singletons. The treatment was: approximately nine-day PBMC culture with coronavirus spike peptide pools or control peptides (ViraFEST assay). This specimen consisted of CD4+ T cells from blood, cultured in vitro, obtained after SARS-CoV-2 vaccination. These receptors originate from a human donor who had recovered from COVID-19.

V usage is TRBV7-2 and J usage is TRBJ2-3; weak D call: TRBD1 (6 bases). The CDR3 loop spans 14 amino acids. V lost 3 bases to trimming and J lost 0 bases, with 7 bases between them. Per the germline V gene, CDR1 is SGHTA and CDR2 is FQGNSA. CDR3 amino acids: CASSLRGSTDTQYF. The CDR3 nucleotides are TGTGCCAGCAGCTTGAGGGGGAGCACAGATACGCAGTATTTT.

This clonotype was seen only a few times. The CDR3 protein is CASSLLGGGISYEQYF. CDR3 coding DNA: TGTGCCAGCAGTCTACTAGGGGGTGGGATCTCCTACGAGCAGTACTTC. This chain links TRBV6-1 with TRBJ2-7, with a weak D call TRBD1 (6 bases). The V end lost 5 bases, the J end lost 0 bases, and 17 bases lay between the germline ends. Germline CDR1 MNHNS, CDR2 SASEGT. The CDR3 covers 16 residues.

This clonotype qualifies as medium-sized (0.01 to 0.1%). The genes are TRBV4-2 and TRBJ2-2; the D gene could be TRBD1 or TRBD2 (5 bases each). Germline V gives CDR1 LGHNA, CDR2 YNFKEQ. This CDR3 is 15 amino acids long. With 0 bases removed from V and 5 bases from J, the gap between germline ends came to 10 bases. DNA for the CDR3: TGTGCCAGCAGCCAAGAGGGCAGGGAGACCGGGGAGCTGTTTTTT. It is translated as CASSQEGRETGELFF.

The V and J genes are TRBV20-1 and TRBJ1-2, with D perhaps matching TRBD1 (5 bases). V was trimmed by 0 bases and J by 4 bases, leaving 12 bases between them. Germline lookup yields CDR1 DFQATT and CDR2 SNEGSKA (reference sequence). This CDR3 has 14 amino acids. This CDR3 is CSARDRGGGYGYTF. DNA of the CDR3: TGCAGTGCTAGAGATCGCGGCGGGGGCTATGGCTACACCTTC.

V usage is TRBV6-1 and J usage is TRBJ1-1; 7 bases agree with TRBD1. Germline trimming cut 4 bases from V and 6 bases from J; bases unmatched to any gene: 11. The CDR3 covers 15 residues. Germline V gene lookup returns CDR1 MNHNS and CDR2 SASEGT. The CDR3 sequence: CASSAGRQGESEAFF. The CDR3 coding sequence is TGTGCCAGCAGTGCCGGGAGACAGGGAGAGTCTGAAGCTTTCTTT.

This chain connects TRBV11-2 to TRBJ2-1; 7 nucleotides line up with TRBD2. V gave up 8 bases and J gave up 1 base; unmatched junction bases: 5. The CDR3 contains 14 residues. CDR1 and CDR2 (germline): SGHAT, FQNNGV. The CDR3 DNA is TGTGCCAGCCTGCCTAGCGGATCCTACAATGAGCAGTTCTTC. It is translated as CASLPSGSYNEQFF.

This chain links TRBV3-1 with TRBJ1-6, with 7 bases aligning to TRBD1. J lost 6 bases, V lost 3 bases, and 11 bases had no gene match. Germline V gene sequence: CDR1 LGHDT, CDR2 YNNKEL (reference sequence). The CDR3 contains 17 residues. The CDR3 DNA sequence: TGTGCCAGCAGCCAGAACAGGGGTGCTTACTTTAATTCACCCCTCCACTTT. This translates into CASSQNRGAYFNSPLHF.

The chain carries TRBV19 and TRBJ2-7; 8 bases match TRBD2. Germline V gene lookup returns CDR1 LNHDA and CDR2 SQIVND (reference sequence). This CDR3 is built from 15 residues. The V gene end was trimmed by 2 bases and the J gene end by 7 bases; junction bases not matched to a gene: 10. The CDR3 DNA reads as TGTGCCAGTAGTATAACCGCTCTAGCGGGTCGGGAGCAGTACTTC. This sequence encodes CASSITALAGREQYF.

V usage is TRBV5-4 and J usage is TRBJ1-1; TRBD1 agrees at 8 bases. The CDR3 spans 14 residues. The germline V gene has CDR1 SGHNT and CDR2 YYREEE (reference sequence). With V trimmed by 4 bases and J by 5 bases, 7 bases remained unmatched. CDR3 bases: TGTGCCAGCAGCACCACAGGGGGATGGACTGAAGCTTTCTTT. It specifies CASSTTGGWTEAFF.

The J gene is TRBJ2-1, the V gene TRBV10-3; TRBD2 matches 8 bases. The V and J ends lost 10 bases and 5 bases, in that order; junction bases with no gene match: 13. The germline CDR1 and CDR2 sequences are ENHRY and SYGVKD. The CDR3 is made up of 15 amino acids. The DNA of the CDR3 is TGTGCCACCGGGGGGGAGCAGCGCTGGCACAATGAGCAGTTCTTC. As protein: CATGGEQRWHNEQFF.

This rearrangement joins TRBV5-3 to TRBJ2-5; TRBD2 matches at 14 bases. TRBV5-3 falls under the ORF class, with uncertain function. The CDR3 consists of 19 residues. The V segment lost 4 bases and the J segment 5 bases; nucleotides outside the gene matches: 16. The CDR3 DNA follows: TGTGCCAGAAGCCCCCTGGGACTAGCGGGAGAGGGGGGGGCGGAGACCCAGTACTTC. Amino acid sequence: CARSPLGLAGEGGAETQYF.

This clonotype has more than one count but fewer than ten. V gene TRBV28 combines with J gene TRBJ1-6; 8 nucleotides align to TRBD1. Trimming removed 6 bases from V and 8 bases from J; junction bases left unmatched: 6. CDR3 length equals 14 residues. Germline V gives CDR1 MDHEN, CDR2 SYDVKM. The CDR3 loop reads CASRSGQGYSPLHF. In DNA, the CDR3 is TGTGCCAGCAGGTCAGGACAGGGCTATTCACCCCTCCACTTT.

This chain links TRBV20-1 with TRBJ1-5, with D perhaps matching TRBD1 (6 bases). This CDR3 has 12 residues. Deletions cut 7 bases from V and 4 bases from J, with 11 bases between. Germline V CDR1 and CDR2: DFQATT, SNEGSKA (reference sequence). The CDR3: CSGGGGNQPQHF. The CDR3 bases are TGCAGTGGGGGGGGCGGGAATCAGCCCCAGCATTTT.

This chain connects TRBV19 to TRBJ2-2; tentatively, D is TRBD1 (6 bases). V lost 7 bases and J lost 0, with 9 bases in between. The CDR3 sequence is 14 residues long. CDR1 and CDR2 from the germline V gene are LNHDA and SQIVND (reference sequence). As DNA, the CDR3 is TGTGCCAGTAAGGACAGATCGAACACCGGGGAGCTGTTTTTT. Translated: CASKDRSNTGELFF.

V gene TRBV2 combines with J gene TRBJ2-1; D uncertain. V was pared by 8 bases and J by 0 bases, with 8 bases between. Looked up from germline, CDR1 is SNHLY and CDR2 is FYNNEI. The CDR3 has 13 amino acids. Here the CDR3 reads CASLLNSYNEQFF. The CDR3 nucleotides are TGTGCCAGCCTTCTTAACTCCTACAATGAGCAGTTCTTC.

This sequence joins TRBV6-1 and TRBJ2-5, with a tentative D call TRBD1 (6 bases). The CDR3 length is 16 residues. Germline V gene sequence: CDR1 MNHNS, CDR2 SASEGT. V gave up 3 bases and J gave up 7 bases, with 21 bases separating them. The CDR3 loop is CASSDPGQQGLGTQYF. The DNA of the CDR3 is TGTGCCAGCAGTGACCCGGGACAACAGGGTTTGGGGACCCAGTACTTC.

Judged by abundance, this clonotype is medium-sized. The chain employs TRBV5-1 and TRBJ1-5; no clear D. Trimming pared 2 bases from V and 4 bases from J, leaving 7 bases between. The CDR3 sequence is 13 residues long. CDR1 SGHRS and CDR2 YFSETQ come from the germline V gene. The CDR3 DNA is TGCGCCAGCAGCTTATCGGTTAATCAGCCCCAGCATTTT. Translated: CASSLSVNQPQHF. Full variable domain (remainder filled in from reference TRBV5-1 and TRBJ1-5): KAGVTQTPRYLIKTRGQQVTLSCSPISGHRSVSWYQQTPGQGLQFLFEYFSETQRNKGNFPGRFSGRQFSNSRSEMNVSTLELGDSALYLCASSLSVNQPQHFGDGTRLSIL.

The rearrangement uses TRBV7-9 and TRBJ2-3, with 14 bases fitting TRBD2. The CDR3 is 18 residues long. V trimming: 3 bases; J trimming: 0 bases; junction bases outside the gene matches: 5. CDR1 and CDR2 from the germline V gene are SEHNR and FQNEAQ (reference sequence). CDR3 DNA: TGTGCCAGCAGCTTGGGGACTAGCGGGGGTTCCAGCACAGATACGCAGTATTTT. This codes for CASSLGTSGGSSTDTQYF.

The chain employs TRBV7-2 and TRBJ2-1, with 8 bases matching TRBD2. The CDR3 loop spans 17 amino acids. V was clipped by 3 bases and J by 0 bases; unmatched bases: 7. The germline gives CDR1 SGHTA, CDR2 FQGNSA. The CDR3 nucleotides read TGTGCCAGCAGCTTCGCCGGGACTAGAGGCTCCTACAATGAGCAGTTCTTC. Residues: CASSFAGTRGSYNEQFF. The complete variable domain, with remaining parts taken from reference TRBV7-2 and TRBJ2-1, reads GAGVSQSPSNKVTEKGKDVELRCDPISGHTALYWYRQSLGQGLEFLIYFQGNSAPDKSGLPSDRFSAERTGGSVSTLTIQRTQQEDSAVYLCASSFAGTRGSYNEQFFGPGTRLTVL.

This clonotype is medium-sized in the sample. The chain couples TRBV7-7 to TRBJ2-1; TRBD2 is a possible D gene (7 bases). The CDR3 has 15 residues. Per the germline V gene, CDR1 is SSHAT and CDR2 is FNYEAQ (reference sequence). V lost 5 bases to trimming and J lost 8 bases, with 19 bases between them. The CDR3 sequence: CASSKGRGRLDEQFF. CDR3 coding DNA: TGTGCCAGCAGCAAAGGGCGGGGGCGCTTGGATGAGCAGTTCTTC.

This chain joins TRBV15 and TRBJ2-7; TRBD2 aligns across 9 bases. Germline CDR1 LNHNV, CDR2 YYDKDF (reference sequence). This CDR3 has 16 residues. Losses at the gene ends were 1 base for V and 2 bases for J; bases not matched to a gene: 6. CDR3: CATSRGGREGTYEQYF. As DNA, the CDR3 is TGTGCCACCAGCAGAGGCGGGCGGGAGGGGACCTACGAGCAGTACTTC.

There are a few counts of this clonotype. The chain recombines TRBV6-1 with TRBJ1-2; D not certain. The V and J ends lost 2 bases and 5 bases respectively, with 18 bases between them. This CDR3 region has 16 residues. CDR1 and CDR2 from the germline V gene are MNHNS and SASEGT. CDR3 amino acids: CASSESSSLPLYGYTF. The CDR3 DNA reads TGTGCCAGCAGTGAAAGTAGTAGCCTCCCCCTTTATGGCTACACCTTC.

V usage is TRBV5-1 and J usage is TRBJ2-1, with 7 bases identical to TRBD2. Germline CDR1 SGHRS, CDR2 YFSETQ. The CDR3 sequence is 14 residues long. The trim removed 2 bases at V and 6 bases at J, leaving 5 bases unmatched. The CDR3 is CASSFGGSSNEQFF. The CDR3 region has the DNA TGCGCCAGCAGCTTTGGCGGGAGCAGCAATGAGCAGTTCTTC. The variable domain in full, with the rest retrieved from reference TRBV5-1 and TRBJ2-1, is KAGVTQTPRYLIKTRGQQVTLSCSPISGHRSVSWYQQTPGQGLQFLFEYFSETQRNKGNFPGRFSGRQFSNSRSEMNVSTLELGDSALYLCASSFGGSSNEQFFGPGTRLTVL.

The CDR3, as DNA: TGTGCCAGCAGTTCCACAGTGGGTCAGCCCCAGCATTTT. It codes for CASSSTVGQPQHF. The chain joins TRBV6-5 to TRBJ1-5, with D uncertain. The V end was cut by 4 bases, the J end by 6 bases, with 10 bases between. The V gene's germline CDR1 is MNHEY and CDR2 SVGAGI. This CDR3 is built from 13 residues.

The gene calls are TRBV14 and TRBJ2-7, with D perhaps matching TRBD2 (5 bases). Per the germline V gene, CDR1 is SGHDN and CDR2 is FVKESK. The ends were cut back, 4 bases at V and 9 bases at J, with 22 bases in the middle. This CDR3 has 15 amino acids. The CDR3 nucleotides are TGTGCCAGCAGCCCGAGCGGTAGAGTTCTTACGCGGCAGTACTTC. It specifies CASSPSGRVLTRQYF.

The rearrangement uses TRBV5-6 and TRBJ2-4; D may be TRBD1 or TRBD2 (5 bases each). The CDR3 consists of 12 residues. V lost 3 bases to trimming and J lost 15 bases, with 16 bases between them. Germline V gene sequence: CDR1 SGHDT, CDR2 YYEEEE. For the CDR3, the DNA is TGTGCCAGCAGCTCGGACACTCGGAGGATGTACTTC. Protein sequence: CASSSDTRRMYF.

CDR3 sequence reads: CASSPPGVSGNTIYF. CDR3 in DNA: TGTGCCAGCTCACCACCTGGTGTGTCTGGAAACACCATATATTTT. The chain combines TRBV18 with TRBJ1-3, with no clear D. This CDR3 comprises 15 residues. Germline V lookup: CDR1 KGHSH, CDR2 LQKENI. V lost 0 bases to trimming and J lost 1 base, with 7 bases between them.

This clonotype was recorded a few times. V is TRBV5-4 and J is TRBJ1-6, with 11 bases matching TRBD1. This CDR3 has 17 amino acids. CDR1 SGHNT and CDR2 YYREEE come from the germline V gene (reference sequence). Losses at the gene ends were 3 bases for V and 0 bases for J; bases not matched to a gene: 2. The CDR3 spells CASSSGTGGSYNSPLHF. The CDR3 DNA is TGTGCCAGCAGCTCAGGGACAGGGGGCTCCTATAATTCACCCCTCCACTTT.

The CDR3 here is CAISESRGHSGNTIYF. The CDR3 DNA reads as TGTGCCATCAGTGAATCCCGCGGCCATTCTGGAAACACCATATATTTT. The chain carries TRBV10-3 and TRBJ1-3, with no clear D. Trimming took off 3 bases at V and 1 base at J, with 13 bases between the two ends. The CDR3 sequence is 16 residues long. Germline CDR1 ENHRY, CDR2 SYGVKD.

V and J are TRBV20-1 and TRBJ1-5; 11 positions agree with TRBD1. CDR1 DFQATT and CDR2 SNEGSKA come from the germline V gene (reference sequence). The CDR3 is 16 amino acids. With V trimmed by 6 bases and J by 2 bases, 9 bases remained unmatched. CDR3 DNA sequence: TGCAGTGCCAGGGACAGGGGGTCGGGTGGCAATCAGCCCCAGCATTTT. Translated, it gives CSARDRGSGGNQPQHF.

In this sample, this clonotype turned up a few times. The genes are TRBV7-6 and TRBJ2-5, with a tentative D call TRBD1 (5 bases). Germline assignment: CDR1 SGHVS and CDR2 FNYEAQ. The CDR3 length is 17 residues. The V end lost 2 bases, the J end lost 4 bases, and 20 bases lay between the germline ends. DNA of the CDR3: TGTGCCAGCAGCTTATTTTCAGAAGGGGATTTTGGAGAGACCCAGTACTTC. Its protein is CASSLFSEGDFGETQYF.

This clonotype has only a few counts. The genes are TRBV2 and TRBJ2-4; D uncertain. This CDR3 has 11 residues. The V and J ends lost 6 bases and 10 bases respectively, with 10 bases between them. Germline V gene sequence: CDR1 SNHLY, CDR2 FYNNEI. DNA for the CDR3: TGTGCCAGCAGAGCATCTACTATTCAGTACTTC. It yields the protein CASRASTIQYF. The whole variable domain, remainder taken from reference TRBV2 and TRBJ2-4, is EPEVTQTPSHQVTQMGQEVILRCVPISNHLYFYWYRQILGQKVEFLVSFYNNEISEKSEIFDDQFSVERPDGSNFTLKIRSTKLEDSAMYFCASRASTIQYFGAGTRLSVL.